These T cell receptor beta chains were read from a single sample in a study of blood T cells in healthy people across ages. A single record per CDR3 protein comes from TCRdb applying MiXCR to the 5' RACE reads. The sample gives 600,000 to 1,000,000 distinct CDR3 sequences, nearly 60% of which show up once; over 20% is in the top ten. The material sequenced was blood. The receptors derive from a man aged 30 to 39 in good health. CDR3s include the opening cysteine and the closing phenylalanine or tryptophan. A D gene is named only where the DNA matches it firmly. Clone size is not always given. Where it is, it says once, few, many or a class for expanded clones.

clone size,J gene,V gene,D gene,CDR3 protein,CDR3 DNA
NA,TRBJ2-5,TRBV7-2,NA,CASSISGGGISQETQYF,TGTGCCAGCAGCATTTCTGGGGGAGGAATTAGCCAGGAGACCCAGTACTTC
NA,TRBJ2-7,TRBV6-6,TRBD2,CASKGLFPYEQYF,TGTGCCAGTAAGGGACTATTCCCCTACGAGCAGTACTTC
NA,TRBJ2-3,TRBV7-9,NA,CASDQGSDTQYF,TGTGCCAGTGACCAGGGTTCAGATACGCAGTATTTT
NA,TRBJ1-4,TRBV20-1,TRBD1,CSARDRGRGEEKLFF,TGCAGTGCTAGGGACAGGGGGCGCGGGGAAGAAAAACTGTTTTTT
few,TRBJ1-1,TRBV5-1,NA,CASSFGPGSGTEAFF,TGCGCCAGCAGCTTCGGTCCAGGGTCGGGCACTGAAGCTTTCTTT
NA,TRBJ1-1,TRBV10-3,NA,CAISESNEAFF,TGTGCCATCAGTGAGTCGAATGAAGCTTTCTTT
NA,TRBJ2-7,TRBV4-2,TRBD2,CASSAPGTSSYEQYF,TGTGCCAGCAGCGCCCCCGGGACTAGCAGTTACGAGCAGTACTTC
NA,TRBJ2-7,TRBV29-1,TRBD1,CSVRDREIDYEQYF,TGCAGCGTTAGGGACAGGGAAATCGACTACGAGCAGTACTTC
once,TRBJ2-7,TRBV10-3,TRBD1,CAIGPGQGYNEQYF,TGTGCCATCGGACCGGGACAGGGATACAATGAGCAGTACTTC
NA,TRBJ2-5,TRBV5-1,NA,CASSFSRGTQYF,TGCGCCAGCAGCTTCAGTCGGGGGACCCAGTACTTC
once,TRBJ1-2,TRBV6-5,NA,CASSYLGGSYTF,TGTGCCAGCAGTTATTTGGGCGGGAGCTACACCTTC
NA,TRBJ2-7,TRBV7-9,TRBD2,CASSHGTSGYEQYF,TGTGCCAGCAGCCATGGGACTAGCGGATACGAGCAGTACTTC